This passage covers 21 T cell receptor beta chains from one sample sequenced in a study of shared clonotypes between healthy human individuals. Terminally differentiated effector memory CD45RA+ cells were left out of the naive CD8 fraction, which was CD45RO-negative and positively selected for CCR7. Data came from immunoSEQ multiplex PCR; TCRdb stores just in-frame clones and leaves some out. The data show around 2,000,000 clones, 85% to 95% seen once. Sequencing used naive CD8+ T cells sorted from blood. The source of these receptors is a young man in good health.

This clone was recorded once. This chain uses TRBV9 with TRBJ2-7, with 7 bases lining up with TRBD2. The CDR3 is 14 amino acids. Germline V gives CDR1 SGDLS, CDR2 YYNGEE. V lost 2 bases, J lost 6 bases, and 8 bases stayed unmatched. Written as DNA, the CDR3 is TGTGCCAGCAGCGTTGGGGCGGGAGCAAGCGAGCAGTACTTC. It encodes CASSVGAGASEQYF.

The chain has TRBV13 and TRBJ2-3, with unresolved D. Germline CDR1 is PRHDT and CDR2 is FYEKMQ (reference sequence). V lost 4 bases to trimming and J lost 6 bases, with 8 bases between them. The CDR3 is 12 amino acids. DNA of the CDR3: TGTGCCAGCAGCTCCGACCACGATACGCAGTATTTT. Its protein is CASSSDHDTQYF.

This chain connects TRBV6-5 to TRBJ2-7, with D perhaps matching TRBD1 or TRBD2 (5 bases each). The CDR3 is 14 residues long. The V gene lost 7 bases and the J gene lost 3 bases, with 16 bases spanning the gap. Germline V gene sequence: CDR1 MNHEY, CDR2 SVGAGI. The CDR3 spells CASTNPGPGYEQYF. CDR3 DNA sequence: TGTGCCAGCACTAATCCGGGACCCGGCTACGAGCAGTACTTC.

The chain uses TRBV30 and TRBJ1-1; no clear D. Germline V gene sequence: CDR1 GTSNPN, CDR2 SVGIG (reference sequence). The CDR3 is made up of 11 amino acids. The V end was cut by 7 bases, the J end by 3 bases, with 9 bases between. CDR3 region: CASREYTEAFF. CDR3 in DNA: TGTGCCTCTAGAGAATACACTGAAGCTTTCTTT.

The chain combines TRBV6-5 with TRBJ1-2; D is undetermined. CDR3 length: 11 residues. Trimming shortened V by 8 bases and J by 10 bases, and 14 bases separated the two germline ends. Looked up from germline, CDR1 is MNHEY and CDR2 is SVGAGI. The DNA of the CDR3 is TGTGCCAGCGCGACGGCGGCCTACTACACCTTC. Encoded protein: CASATAAYYTF.

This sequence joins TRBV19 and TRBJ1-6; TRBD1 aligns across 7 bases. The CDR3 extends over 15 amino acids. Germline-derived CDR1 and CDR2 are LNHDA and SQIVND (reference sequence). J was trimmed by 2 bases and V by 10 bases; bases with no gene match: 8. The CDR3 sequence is CATTPTGTYNSPLHF. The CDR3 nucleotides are TGTGCCACCACCCCGACAGGGACCTATAATTCACCCCTCCACTTT. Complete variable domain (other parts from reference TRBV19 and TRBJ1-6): DGGITQSPKYLFRKEGQNVTLSCEQNLNHDAMYWYRQDPGQGLRLIYYSQIVNDFQKGDIAEGYSVSREKKESFPLTVTSAQKNPTAFYLCATTPTGTYNSPLHFGNGTRLTVT.

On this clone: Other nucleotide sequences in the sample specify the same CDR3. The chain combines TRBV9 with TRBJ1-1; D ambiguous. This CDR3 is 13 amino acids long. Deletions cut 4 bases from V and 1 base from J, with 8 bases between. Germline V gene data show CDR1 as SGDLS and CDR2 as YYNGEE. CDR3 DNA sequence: TGTGCCAGCAGCCCGGGAGGGAACACTGAAGCTTTCTTT. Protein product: CASSPGGNTEAFF.

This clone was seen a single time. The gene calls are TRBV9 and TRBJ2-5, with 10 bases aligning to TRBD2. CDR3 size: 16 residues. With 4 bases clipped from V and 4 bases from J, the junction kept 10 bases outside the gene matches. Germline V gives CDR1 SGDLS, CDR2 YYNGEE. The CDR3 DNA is TGTGCCAGCAGCTTCCCCGGGACTAGCGACGCAGAGACCCAGTACTTC. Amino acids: CASSFPGTSDAETQYF.

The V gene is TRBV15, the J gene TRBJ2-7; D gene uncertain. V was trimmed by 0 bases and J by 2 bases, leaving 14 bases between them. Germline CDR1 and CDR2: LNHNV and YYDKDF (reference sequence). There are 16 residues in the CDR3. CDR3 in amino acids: CATSRDLTQGTYEQYF. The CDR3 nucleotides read TGTGCCACCAGCAGAGATCTGACCCAAGGCACCTACGAGCAGTACTTC.

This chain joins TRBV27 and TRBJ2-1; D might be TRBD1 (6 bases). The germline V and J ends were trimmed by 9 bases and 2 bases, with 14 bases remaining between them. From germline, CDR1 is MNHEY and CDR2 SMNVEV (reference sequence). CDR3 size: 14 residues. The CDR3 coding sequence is TGTGCCAGTGCCAGGGGAGACACCTACAATGAGCAGTTCTTC. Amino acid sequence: CASARGDTYNEQFF.

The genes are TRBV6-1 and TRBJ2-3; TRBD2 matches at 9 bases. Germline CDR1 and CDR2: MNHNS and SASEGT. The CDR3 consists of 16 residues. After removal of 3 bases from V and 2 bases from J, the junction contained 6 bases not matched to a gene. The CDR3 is CASSELRGGSTDTQYF. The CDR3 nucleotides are TGTGCCAGCAGTGAGCTGCGGGGGGGATCCACAGATACGCAGTATTTT.

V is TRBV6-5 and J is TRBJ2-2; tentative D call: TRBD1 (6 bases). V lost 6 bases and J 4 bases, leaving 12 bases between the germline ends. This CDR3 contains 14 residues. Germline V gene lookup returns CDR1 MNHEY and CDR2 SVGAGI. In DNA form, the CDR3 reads TGTGCCAGCAGCACTACAGGGCCCACCGGGGAGCTGTTTTTT. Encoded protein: CASSTTGPTGELFF.

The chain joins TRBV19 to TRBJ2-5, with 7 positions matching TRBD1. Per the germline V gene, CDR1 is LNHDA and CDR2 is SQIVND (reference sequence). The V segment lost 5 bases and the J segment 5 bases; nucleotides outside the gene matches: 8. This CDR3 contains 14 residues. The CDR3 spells CASSPTGSGETQYF. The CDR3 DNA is TGTGCCAGTAGTCCGACAGGGTCTGGGGAGACCCAGTACTTC.

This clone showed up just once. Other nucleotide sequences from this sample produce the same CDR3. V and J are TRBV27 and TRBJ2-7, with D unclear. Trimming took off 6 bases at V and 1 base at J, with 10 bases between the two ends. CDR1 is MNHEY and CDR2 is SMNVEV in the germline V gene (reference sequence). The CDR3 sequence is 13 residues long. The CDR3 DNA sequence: TGTGCCAGCAGCTGGTCAGGATCCTACGAGCAGTACTTC. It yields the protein CASSWSGSYEQYF.

As DNA, the CDR3 is TGTGCCAGCTCCACAGGGGTCGGCACTGAAGCTTTCTTT. This gives the protein CASSTGVGTEAFF. This rearrangement joins TRBV9 to TRBJ1-1, with 7 bases that match TRBD1. The V gene's germline CDR1 is SGDLS and CDR2 YYNGEE. CDR3 length: 13 amino acids. J gave up 4 bases and V 7 bases, and 7 bases lay outside the gene matches.

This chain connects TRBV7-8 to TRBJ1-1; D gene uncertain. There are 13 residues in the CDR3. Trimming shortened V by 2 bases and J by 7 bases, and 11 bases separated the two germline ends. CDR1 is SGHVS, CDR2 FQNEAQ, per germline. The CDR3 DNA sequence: TGTGCCAGCAGCTTAAATATGGGATATGAAGCTTTCTTT. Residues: CASSLNMGYEAFF.

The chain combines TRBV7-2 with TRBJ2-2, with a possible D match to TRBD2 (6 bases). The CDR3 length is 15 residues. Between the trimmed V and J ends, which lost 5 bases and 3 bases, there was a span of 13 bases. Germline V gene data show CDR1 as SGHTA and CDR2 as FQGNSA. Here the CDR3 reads CASSPGSTYTGELFF. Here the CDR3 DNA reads TGTGCCAGCAGCCCCGGGAGTACCTACACCGGGGAGCTGTTTTTT.

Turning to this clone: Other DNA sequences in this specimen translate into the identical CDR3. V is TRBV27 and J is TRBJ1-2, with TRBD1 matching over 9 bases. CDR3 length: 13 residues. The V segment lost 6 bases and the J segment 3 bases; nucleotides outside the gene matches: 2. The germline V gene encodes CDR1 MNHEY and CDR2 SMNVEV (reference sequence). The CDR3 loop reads CASSRTGDYGYTF. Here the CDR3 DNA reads TGTGCCAGCAGCCGGACAGGGGACTATGGCTACACCTTC.

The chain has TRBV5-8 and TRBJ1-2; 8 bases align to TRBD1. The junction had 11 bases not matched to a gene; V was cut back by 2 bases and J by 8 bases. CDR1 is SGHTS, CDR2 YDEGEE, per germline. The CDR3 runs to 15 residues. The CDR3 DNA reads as TGTGCCAGCAGCTTTCTCCAGGGGGCATTAGGCGGCTACACCTTC. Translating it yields CASSFLQGALGGYTF.

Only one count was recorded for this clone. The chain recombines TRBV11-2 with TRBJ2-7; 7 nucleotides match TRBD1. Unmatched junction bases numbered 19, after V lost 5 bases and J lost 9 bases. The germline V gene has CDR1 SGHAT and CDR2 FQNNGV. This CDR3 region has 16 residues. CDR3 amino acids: CASSPHFGTEVRGQYF. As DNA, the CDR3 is TGTGCCAGCAGCCCCCACTTCGGGACAGAGGTACGAGGGCAGTACTTC.

The CDR3: CASSGLAAIEDYYEQYF. The CDR3 DNA reads as TGTGCCAGCTCCGGACTAGCTGCAATAGAGGACTACTACGAGCAGTACTTC. V is TRBV18 and J is TRBJ2-7; 8 nucleotides align to TRBD2. V lost 6 bases, J lost 3 bases, and 16 bases stayed unmatched. Germline V CDR1 and CDR2: KGHSH, LQKENI. The CDR3 totals 17 residues.